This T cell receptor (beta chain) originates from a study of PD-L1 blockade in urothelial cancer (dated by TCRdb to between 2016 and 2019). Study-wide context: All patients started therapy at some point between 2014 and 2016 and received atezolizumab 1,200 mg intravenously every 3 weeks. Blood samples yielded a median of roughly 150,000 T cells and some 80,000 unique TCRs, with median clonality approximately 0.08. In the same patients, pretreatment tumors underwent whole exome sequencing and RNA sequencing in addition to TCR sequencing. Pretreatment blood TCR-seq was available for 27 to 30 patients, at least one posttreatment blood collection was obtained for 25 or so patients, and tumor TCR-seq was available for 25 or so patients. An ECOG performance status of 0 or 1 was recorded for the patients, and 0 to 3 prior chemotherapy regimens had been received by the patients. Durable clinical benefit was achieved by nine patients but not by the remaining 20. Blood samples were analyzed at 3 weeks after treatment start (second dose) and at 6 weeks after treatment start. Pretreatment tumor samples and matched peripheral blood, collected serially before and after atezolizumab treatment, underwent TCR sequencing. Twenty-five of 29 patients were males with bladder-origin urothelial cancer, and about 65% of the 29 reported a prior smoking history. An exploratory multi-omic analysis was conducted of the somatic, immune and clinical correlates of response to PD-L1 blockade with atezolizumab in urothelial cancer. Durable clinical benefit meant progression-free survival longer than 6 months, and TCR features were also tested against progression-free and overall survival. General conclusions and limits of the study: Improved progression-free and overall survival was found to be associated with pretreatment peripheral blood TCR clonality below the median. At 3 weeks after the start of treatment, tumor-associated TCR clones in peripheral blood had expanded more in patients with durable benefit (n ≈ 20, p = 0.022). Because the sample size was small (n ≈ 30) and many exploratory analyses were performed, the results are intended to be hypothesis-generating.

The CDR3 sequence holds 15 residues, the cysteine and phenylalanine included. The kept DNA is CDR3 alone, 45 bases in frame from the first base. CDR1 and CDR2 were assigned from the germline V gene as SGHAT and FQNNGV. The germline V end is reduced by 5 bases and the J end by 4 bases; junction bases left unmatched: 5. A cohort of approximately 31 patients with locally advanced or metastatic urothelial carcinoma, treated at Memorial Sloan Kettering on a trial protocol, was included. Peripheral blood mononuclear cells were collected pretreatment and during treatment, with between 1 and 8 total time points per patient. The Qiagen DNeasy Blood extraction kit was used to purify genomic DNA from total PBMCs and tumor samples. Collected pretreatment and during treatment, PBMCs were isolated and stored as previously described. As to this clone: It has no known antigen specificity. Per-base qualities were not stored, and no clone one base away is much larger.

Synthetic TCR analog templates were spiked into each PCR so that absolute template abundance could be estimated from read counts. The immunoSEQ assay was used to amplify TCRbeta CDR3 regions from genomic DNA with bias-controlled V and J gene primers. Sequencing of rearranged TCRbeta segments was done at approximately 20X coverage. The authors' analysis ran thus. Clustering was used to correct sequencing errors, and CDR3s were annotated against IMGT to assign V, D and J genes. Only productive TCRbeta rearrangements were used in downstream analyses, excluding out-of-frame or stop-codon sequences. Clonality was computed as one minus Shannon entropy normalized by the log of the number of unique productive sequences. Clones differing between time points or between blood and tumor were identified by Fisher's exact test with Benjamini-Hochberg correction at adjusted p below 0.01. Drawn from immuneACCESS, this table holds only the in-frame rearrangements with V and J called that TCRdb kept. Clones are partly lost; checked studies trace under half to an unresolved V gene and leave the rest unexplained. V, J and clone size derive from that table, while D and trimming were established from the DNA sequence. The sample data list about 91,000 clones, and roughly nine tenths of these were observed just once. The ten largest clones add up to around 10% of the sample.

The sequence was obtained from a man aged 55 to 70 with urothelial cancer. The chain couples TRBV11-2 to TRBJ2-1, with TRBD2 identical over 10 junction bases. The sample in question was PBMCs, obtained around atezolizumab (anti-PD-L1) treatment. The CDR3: CASSDQRGGYNEQFF. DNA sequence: TGTGCCAGCAGCGACCAGCGGGGGGGATACAATGAGCAGTTCTTC. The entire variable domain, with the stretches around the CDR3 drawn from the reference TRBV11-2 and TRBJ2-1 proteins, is EAGVAQSPRYKIIEKRQSVAFWCNPISGHATLYWYQQILGQGPKLLIQFQNNGVVDDSQLPKDRFSAERLKGVDSTLKIQPAKLEDSAVYLCASSDQRGGYNEQFFGPGTRLTVL.